This TCR beta chain was found in a study of blood T cell repertoires in COVID-19. The CDR3 runs to 14 residues. Per germline, CDR1 LNHDA and CDR2 SQIVND (reference sequence). Trimming cost V 1 base and J 3 bases, with 9 bases left between them. The repertoire was sequenced with immunoSEQ multiplex PCR; TCRdb's copy has only in-frame clones and lacks some. The repertoire holds about 280,000 clones, with approximately 91% as singletons. The clonotype comes from a man younger than 35 with active or convalescent COVID-19. Sequenced material: peripheral blood. The rearrangement uses TRBV19 and TRBJ2-5; TRBD2 might be the D (6 bases). CDR3 sequence (DNA): TGTGCCAGTAGTATAGCCCGGGGGAAAGAGACCCAGTACTTC. Protein sequence: CASSIARGKETQYF.